The entry below describes one T cell receptor beta chain. 5'RACE, which relied on constant-segment primers, yielded TCR alpha and TCR beta cDNA libraries carrying sample barcodes and UMIs. TCRdb called the 5' RACE reads again in MiXCR, with one record for every CDR3 protein. This sample has roughly 240,000 distinct CDR3 sequences; less than 20% occur once, and the top ten carry 2.1%. The sample comes from a study of T-cell memory formation after mild COVID-19. CDR3 length: 14 amino acids. V was trimmed by 6 bases and J by 0 bases, leaving 11 bases between them. Germline loops: CDR1 DFQATT, CDR2 SNEGSKA (reference sequence).

Sequenced: PBMCs or a T cell subset sorted from them (not recorded which). The sequence came from an adult woman who had mild COVID-19 (a few samples of this study predate the infection). Cell type and time point are not known. The gene calls are TRBV20-1 and TRBJ2-2; the D is unclear. CDR3 coding DNA: TGCAGTGCAAGCCTCCACTCGAACACCGGGGAGCTGTTTTTT. This codes for CSASLHSNTGELFF.